The 16 T cell receptor beta chains given below trace back to one sample, sequenced in a study of control samples from healthy donors and cancer patients. Sequenced by immunoSEQ multiplex PCR; TCRdb stores in-frame clones only, minus some. In the table there are some 160,000 clones, approximately 94% of which are singletons. Sequences were obtained from blood. The receptors were gathered from a woman aged 35 to 49 in good health.

This rearrangement joins TRBV12-3 or TRBV12-4 to TRBJ1-2; D is unresolved. The CDR3 length is 13 residues. With 10 bases removed from V and 3 bases from J, the gap between germline ends came to 15 bases. The CDR3 sequence is CAIKMEGYYGYTF. DNA for the CDR3: TGTGCCATCAAGATGGAGGGCTACTATGGCTACACCTTC.

This rearrangement joins TRBV11-2 to TRBJ1-4, with 9 bases identical to TRBD1. With 3 bases clipped from V and 7 bases from J, the junction kept 6 bases outside the gene matches. The CDR3 spans 15 residues. The germline V gene encodes CDR1 SGHAT and CDR2 FQNNGV. Here the CDR3 reads CASSFAGTGFEKLFF. In DNA, the CDR3 is TGTGCCAGCAGCTTTGCCGGGACAGGGTTTGAAAAACTGTTTTTT.

The chain uses TRBV7-9 and TRBJ1-3; TRBD1 might be the D (5 bases). The CDR3 sequence is 15 residues long. Per germline, CDR1 SEHNR and CDR2 FQNEAQ (reference sequence). V shed 4 bases and J shed 0 bases, with 10 bases lying between them. The chain's CDR3 is CASSSTGGSGNTIYF. The CDR3 DNA sequence: TGTGCCAGCAGCTCCACGGGGGGCTCTGGAAACACCATATATTTT.

The V call is TRBV7-9, the J call TRBJ1-2; D call uncertain. The CDR3 is made up of 14 amino acids. Germline CDR1 reads SEHNR; CDR2 reads FQNEAQ (reference sequence). The ends were cut back, 5 bases at V and 2 bases at J, with 12 bases in the middle. The CDR3 loop reads CASSRGSLNYGYTF. Here the CDR3 DNA reads TGTGCCAGCAGCCGAGGCTCCCTCAACTATGGCTACACCTTC.

V gene TRBV11-3 combines with J gene TRBJ2-7, with D perhaps TRBD1 or TRBD2 (5 bases each). Germline V gene data show CDR1 as SGHNT and CDR2 as YENEEA. This CDR3 comprises 14 residues. V lost 5 bases and J 5 bases, leaving 16 bases between the germline ends. CDR3 residues: CASSPDARDHEQYF. For the CDR3, the DNA is TGTGCCAGCAGCCCCGACGCCAGGGACCACGAGCAGTACTTC. Combining the CDR3 with reference TRBV11-3 and TRBJ2-7 gives the whole variable domain EAGVVQSPRYKIIEKKQPVAFWCNPISGHNTLYWYLQNLGQGPELLIRYENEEAVDDSQLPKDRFSAERLKGVDSTLKIQPAELGDSAVYLCASSPDARDHEQYFGPGTRLTVT.

Only one count was recorded for this clone. The CDR3 loop reads CASSLLTGTGRDIQYF. CDR3 coding DNA: TGTGCCAGCAGTTTGCTAACCGGGACAGGGAGGGACATTCAGTACTTC. V gene TRBV6-5 combines with J gene TRBJ2-4, with 9 bases identical to TRBD1. CDR3 length equals 16 residues. V lost 4 bases and J lost 8; bases outside the gene matches: 12. Looked up from germline, CDR1 is MNHEY and CDR2 is SVGAGI.

The chain recombines TRBV7-8 with TRBJ1-4; D gene ambiguous. V was trimmed by 1 base and J by 5 bases, leaving 5 bases between them. From germline, CDR1 is SGHVS and CDR2 FQNEAQ. This CDR3 has 13 amino acids. CDR3 amino acids: CASSLDENEKLFF. The DNA of the CDR3 is TGTGCCAGCAGCTTAGACGAGAATGAAAAACTGTTTTTT.

CDR3 nucleotides: TGTGCTAGTGGCAAGACAGGGGGTAGGAACACCGGGGAGCTGTTTTTT. This translates into CASGKTGGRNTGELFF. V is TRBV12-5 and J is TRBJ2-2, with 9 bases fitting TRBD1. This CDR3 comprises 16 residues. CDR1 is LGHNT, CDR2 FRNRAP, per germline. The junction had 6 bases not matched to a gene; V was cut back by 6 bases and J by 1 base.

The chain carries TRBV4-1 and TRBJ2-1, with D possibly TRBD2 on 6 matching bases. The V end was cut by 4 bases, the J end by 8 bases, with 15 bases between. The CDR3 length is 14 residues. Germline assignment: CDR1 MGHRA and CDR2 YSYEKL. CDR3 region: CASSLVGGFDEQFF. The CDR3 nucleotides are TGCGCCAGCAGCCTAGTTGGGGGGTTCGATGAGCAGTTCTTC.

The V call is TRBV5-5, the J call TRBJ2-5; 9 nucleotides line up with TRBD2. Germline-derived CDR1 and CDR2 are SGHKS and YYEKEE (reference sequence). V shed 6 bases, J shed 5 bases, and the junction held 8 bases outside the gene matches. The CDR3 has 14 amino acids. The CDR3 spells CASIPAGGRETQYF. In DNA, the CDR3 is TGTGCCAGCATCCCGGCGGGGGGGCGGGAGACCCAGTACTTC.

The V gene is TRBV2, the J gene TRBJ2-5, with TRBD1 matching over 10 bases. The trim removed 2 bases at V and 1 base at J, leaving 1 base unmatched. In germline, CDR1 is SNHLY, CDR2 FYNNEI. This CDR3 has 15 residues. Here the CDR3 DNA reads TGTGCCAGCAGTGAACGGACAGGGGGCCAAGAGACCCAGTACTTC. This sequence encodes CASSERTGGQETQYF.

The V call is TRBV5-1, the J call TRBJ2-5; either TRBD1 or TRBD2 may supply D (5 bases each). Germline V gives CDR1 SGHRS, CDR2 YFSETQ. The CDR3 has 16 residues. The V end was cut by 0 bases, the J end by 3 bases, with 15 bases between. CDR3 in DNA: TGCGCCAGCAGCTTGGCCGTAGGAGGCAGGGAAGAGACCCAGTACTTC. Amino acid sequence: CASSLAVGGREETQYF.

This clone was picked up one time. The genes are TRBV11-2 and TRBJ2-7, with D possibly being TRBD2 (5 bases). This CDR3 comprises 14 residues. V shed 5 bases and J shed 2 bases, with 13 bases lying between them. CDR1 is SGHAT and CDR2 is FQNNGV in the germline V gene. This CDR3 reads CASSKTDGAYEQYF. Here the CDR3 DNA reads TGTGCCAGCAGCAAAACGGACGGGGCCTACGAGCAGTACTTC.

The chain is built from TRBV6-2 or TRBV6-3 and TRBJ2-7; the D gene is possibly TRBD1 (5 bases). Germline CDR1 MNHEY, CDR2 SVGEGT. This CDR3 spans 13 amino acids. V dropped 3 bases and J dropped 4 bases, with 10 bases sitting between them. The CDR3, as DNA: TGTGCCAGCAGTTATTTGACAGAATACGAGCAGTACTTC. Residues: CASSYLTEYEQYF.

The V gene is TRBV18, the J gene TRBJ1-2; D might be TRBD1 (5 bases). V lost 8 bases and J lost 7, with 14 bases in between. The CDR3 consists of 12 residues. Germline V gene data show CDR1 as KGHSH and CDR2 as LQKENI. CDR3 in DNA: TGTGCCAGCGTATCCACAGGCCGTGGCTACACCTTC. The encoded protein is CASVSTGRGYTF. The full variable domain, its missing parts supplied by reference TRBV18 and TRBJ1-2, is NAGVMQNPRHLVRRRGQEARLRCSPMKGHSHVYWYRQLPEEGLKFMVYLQKENIIDESGMPKERFSAEFPKEGPSILRIQQVVRGDSAAYFCASVSTGRGYTFGSGTRLTVV.

To note about this clone: A junction end diverges from the germline sequence, so it may reflect a read error. The chain combines TRBV6-5 with TRBJ2-2; 10 nucleotides line up with TRBD1. This CDR3 region has 14 residues. CDR1 and CDR2 (germline): MNHEY, SVGAGI. The CDR3 coding sequence is TGTGCCAGCAGGCCCGGGACAGGGGTGGGGGTGCTGTTTTTT. It encodes CASRPGTGVGVLFF.